The source of this T cell receptor (beta chain) is a study of beta chain features in type 1 diabetes. This clone came up a few times. Its antigen remains unknown. Findings of the study overall: TCRB CDR3s from Type 1 diabetes patients were moderately but significantly shorter in all four CD4+ subsets. A potential PCR bias toward shorter templates would be equal in patient and control samples. The question left open here concerned HLA type influencing TCRB rearrangement. cDNA sequencing could over-represent cells with high TCR expression.

The sequenced template was cDNA made from the entire isolated RNA. An average approximately 3.5 million reads came from naive, central memory and regulatory T cell samples. The table came from immunoSEQ multiplex PCR; TCRdb's copy has only in-frame clones and leaves some out. The table includes hundreds of thousands of clones, around 15% detected once. CDR1 and CDR2 from the germline V gene are LGHNA and YNFKEQ. The CDR3 has 15 residues. V was trimmed by 0 bases and J by 1 base, leaving 7 bases between them. The TCR sequence derives from a man between 18 and 29 years old with type 1 diabetes. Sequencing was carried out using naive CD4+ T cells from blood. The genes are TRBV4-2 and TRBJ2-1, with unresolved D. The chain's CDR3 is CASSQDLGSYNEQFF. CDR3 in DNA: TGTGCCAGCAGCCAAGATTTGGGTTCCTACAATGAGCAGTTCTTC.